One sample yielded the 9 T cell receptor beta chains listed below, sequenced in a study of breast tumors, draining lymph nodes, adjacent tissues. The lymph nodes were axillary draining lymph nodes from breast cancer patients. In TCRdb, the multiplex PCR reads were re-called with MiXCR into one record per CDR3 protein. The sample yields under 350,000 distinct CDR3 sequences, around 30% seen once. The sample taken for sequencing was axillary lymph node tissue. The origin of the receptors is a female donor with breast cancer. Some clones in this sample may be carry-over from other donors' samples.

Many counts were recorded for this clonotype. This chain links TRBV6-5 with TRBJ2-2, with TRBD1 as a possible D gene (6 bases). V was pared by 6 bases and J by 1 base, with 12 bases between. The CDR3 sequence is 15 residues long. Germline V gene data show CDR1 as MNHEY and CDR2 as SVGAGI. The CDR3 loop is CASRYRAENTGELFF. DNA of the CDR3: TGTGCCAGCAGGTACAGGGCGGAGAACACCGGGGAGCTGTTTTTT.

This clonotype has just a few counts. The genes are TRBV6-2 or TRBV6-3 and TRBJ1-5, with a weak D call TRBD1 (6 bases). There are 14 residues in the CDR3. Germline CDR1 MNHEY, CDR2 SVGEGT. The V end lost 6 bases, the J end lost 4 bases, and 13 bases lay between the germline ends. The chain's CDR3 is CASSTRGWNQPQHF. The CDR3 DNA sequence: TGTGCCAGCAGCACCAGGGGTTGGAATCAGCCCCAGCATTTT.

This clonotype turned up a few times. A junction end diverges from the germline sequence, so it may reflect a read error. The V call is TRBV12-5, the J call TRBJ2-7; 10 nucleotides agree with TRBD2. Germline CDR1 LGHNT, CDR2 FRNRAP. CDR3 length equals 15 residues. CDR3 in DNA: TGTGCTAGTAGTTTGGTACTAGCGGGACCCTACGAGCAGTACTTC. Translation: CASSLVLAGPYEQYF.

The table lists this clonotype with many counts. The chain employs TRBV7-2 and TRBJ1-4; 8 bases are a match to TRBD1. V lost 4 bases, J lost 3 bases, and 4 bases stayed unmatched. This CDR3 region has 15 residues. Germline values: CDR1 SGHTA, CDR2 FQGNSA. The CDR3 sequence is CASSSGGWANEKLFF. DNA for the CDR3: TGTGCCAGCAGCTCAGGGGGCTGGGCTAATGAAAAACTGTTTTTT.

This clonotype was observed at least ten times. This rearrangement joins TRBV20-1 to TRBJ1-2, with D maybe TRBD1 (5 bases). Trimming removed 1 base at V and 8 bases at J, with 17 bases between. The CDR3 has 14 residues. CDR1 and CDR2 (germline): DFQATT, SNEGSKA (reference sequence). CDR3 amino acids: CSARVLGRDDGYTF. CDR3 nucleotide sequence: TGCAGTGCTAGAGTTCTAGGCAGGGACGACGGCTACACCTTC.

This clonotype was counted many times. V gene TRBV4-1 combines with J gene TRBJ2-5, with a weak D call TRBD1 (5 bases). CDR3 length equals 15 residues. The V gene lost 2 bases and the J gene lost 1 base, with 11 bases spanning the gap. Germline CDR1 MGHRA, CDR2 YSYEKL. The CDR3 loop reads CASSQLLTVQETQYF. The CDR3 DNA follows: TGCGCCAGCAGCCAACTACTGACAGTCCAAGAGACCCAGTACTTC.

The V call is TRBV7-2, the J call TRBJ2-3; unclear D gene. V was trimmed by 7 bases and J by 7 bases, leaving 18 bases between them. The CDR3 is 14 amino acids. The germline CDR1 and CDR2 sequences are SGHTA and FQGNSA. Here the CDR3 DNA reads TGTGCCAGCAACCATCCAGCTGGGCGGAATACGCAGTATTTT. Translation gives CASNHPAGRNTQYF.

As for this clonotype: This may be a read error, as it is one base from a much larger clone. The CDR3 end shows no conserved phenylalanine or tryptophan, and so a read error is likely. The chain is built from TRBV5-6 and TRBJ2-1; D might be TRBD2 (5 bases). Germline V gene lookup returns CDR1 SGHDT and CDR2 YYEEEE. Between the trimmed V and J ends, which lost 2 bases and 7 bases, there was a span of 16 bases. This CDR3 spans 15 amino acids. Here the CDR3 reads CASSFSSGDINEQFC. CDR3 DNA: TGTGCCAGCAGCTTCTCCAGCGGAGACATAAATGAGCAGTTCTGC.

This clonotype has a count of ten or more. The CDR3 loop is CSARSQAGANVLTF. CDR3 DNA sequence: TGCAGTGCTAGATCCCAGGCTGGGGCCAACGTCCTGACTTTC. The chain is built from TRBV20-1 and TRBJ2-6; no reliable D call. Germline loops: CDR1 DFQATT, CDR2 SNEGSKA (reference sequence). CDR3 length: 14 residues. V gave up 2 bases and J gave up 2 bases, with 7 bases separating them.